The 11 T cell receptor beta chains reported below all come from one sample, sequenced in a study of T-cell reconstitution after alpha-beta-depleted transplantation in children. As it was prepared, the TCRbeta library received unique molecular identifiers. TCRdb recomputed calls from the PCR reads with MiXCR, one row per CDR3 protein. This sample carries some 640,000 distinct CDR3 sequences, approximately 16% of them seen once, and the ten largest clones take approximately 1.1%. The sequencing here drew on PBMCs from the stem cell graft donor, taken from the stem cell graft. These receptors were obtained from a human donor who donated a stem cell graft to a child with acute myeloid leukemia.

The chain links TRBV7-2 to TRBJ2-7, with a tentative D call TRBD2 (6 bases). The length of the CDR3 is 15 residues. Germline V gene lookup returns CDR1 SGHTA and CDR2 FQGNSA. V was pared by 0 bases and J by 5 bases, with 14 bases between. DNA of the CDR3: TGTGCCAGCAGCTTAGCCAGGGAGGTATACGACGAGCAGTACTTC. Protein: CASSLAREVYDEQYF.

The chain is built from TRBV5-1 and TRBJ2-5; 7 positions match TRBD2. The germline CDR1 and CDR2 sequences are SGHRS and YFSETQ. There are 13 residues in the CDR3. Trimming cost V 4 bases and J 4 bases; bases outside gene matches: 4. The CDR3: CASSRTSLETQYF. The DNA of the CDR3 is TGCGCCAGCAGCCGGACTAGTCTAGAGACCCAGTACTTC. Filled out from reference TRBV5-1 and TRBJ2-5, the complete variable domain reads KAGVTQTPRYLIKTRGQQVTLSCSPISGHRSVSWYQQTPGQGLQFLFEYFSETQRNKGNFPGRFSGRQFSNSRSEMNVSTLELGDSALYLCASSRTSLETQYFGPGTRLLVL.

This clonotype was observed at least ten times. The V gene is TRBV20-1, the J gene TRBJ2-5; the match to TRBD2 covers 10 bases. Losses at the gene ends were 0 bases for V and 6 bases for J; bases not matched to a gene: 7. This CDR3 comprises 15 residues. CDR1 and CDR2 from the germline V gene are DFQATT and SNEGSKA (reference sequence). The CDR3 DNA sequence: TGCAGTGCTAGAGAACCTGCTAGCGGGGGAAAGACCCAGTACTTC. It encodes CSAREPASGGKTQYF.

This clonotype was observed a few times. As DNA, the CDR3 is TGTGCCAGCAGCCAGCAGACAATGACTAATGAAAAACTGTTTTTT. Its protein is CASSQQTMTNEKLFF. The rearrangement links TRBV7-2 to TRBJ1-4; D gene unclear. The V gene lost 5 bases and the J gene lost 2 bases, with 12 bases spanning the gap. The CDR3 is 15 residues long. Germline V gives CDR1 SGHTA, CDR2 FQGNSA.

This clonotype was seen only a few times. This chain joins TRBV7-9 and TRBJ1-1; no reliable D call. The V end was cut by 5 bases, the J end by 1 base, with 20 bases between. This CDR3 is 17 amino acids long. The V gene's germline CDR1 is SEHNR and CDR2 FQNEAQ (reference sequence). The CDR3 spells CASSLPRGVSRNTEAFF. In nucleotides, the CDR3 is TGTGCCAGCAGCCTCCCCCGCGGGGTCTCAAGGAACACTGAAGCTTTCTTT.

This clonotype showed up just a few times. The J gene is TRBJ2-2, the V gene TRBV5-1; no clear D. Between the trimmed V and J ends, which lost 0 bases and 7 bases, there was a span of 13 bases. Germline V gene sequence: CDR1 SGHRS, CDR2 YFSETQ. CDR3 length equals 15 residues. For the CDR3, the DNA is TGCGCCAGCAGCTTGGGGGCCGGTCCCGACGGGGAGCTGTTTTTT. Translation: CASSLGAGPDGELFF.

This clonotype showed up just a few times. The V call is TRBV7-8, the J call TRBJ1-3; D not certain. The V and J ends lost 5 bases and 2 bases respectively, with 16 bases between them. Germline V lookup: CDR1 SGHVS, CDR2 FQNEAQ. The CDR3 runs 16 residues. In DNA, the CDR3 is TGTGCCAGCAGCCGACCGCGTCGTAGTACTGGAAACACCATATATTTT. Residues: CASSRPRRSTGNTIYF.

The J gene is TRBJ2-1, the V gene TRBV24-1; 9 bases map to TRBD1. V shed 4 bases, J shed 9 bases, and the junction held 9 bases outside the gene matches. Germline CDR1 KGHDR, CDR2 SFDVKD. The CDR3 has 15 residues. The CDR3, as DNA: TGTGCCACCAGTGAATACGGACAGGGGCGTGGTGAGCAGTTCTTC. Translated, it gives CATSEYGQGRGEQFF.

The J gene is TRBJ2-1, the V gene TRBV7-8; no definite D call. The CDR3 extends over 13 amino acids. Germline V lookup: CDR1 SGHVS, CDR2 FQNEAQ. Between the trimmed V and J ends, which lost 2 bases and 5 bases, there was a span of 7 bases. In DNA form, the CDR3 reads TGTGCCAGCAGCTTATACGTCGACAATGAGCAGTTCTTC. Amino acids: CASSLYVDNEQFF. The full variable domain, rest sourced from reference TRBV7-8 and TRBJ2-1, is GAGVSQSPRYKVAKRGQDVALRCDPISGHVSLFWYQQALGQGPEFLTYFQNEAQLDKSGLPSDRFFAERPEGSVSTLKIQRTQQEDSAVYLCASSLYVDNEQFFGPGTRLTVL.

This clonotype was counted only a few times. The chain links TRBV7-2 to TRBJ1-3; 9 bases are shared with TRBD1. With V trimmed by 5 bases and J by 2 bases, 4 bases remained unmatched. The germline CDR1 and CDR2 sequences are SGHTA and FQGNSA. The CDR3 extends over 15 amino acids. The CDR3 region is CASSPDRGAGNTIYF. The DNA for the CDR3 is TGTGCCAGCAGCCCCGACAGGGGGGCTGGAAACACCATATATTTT.

This clonotype was found a few times. J is TRBJ2-2 and V is TRBV4-3, with D hard to call. V was cut by 4 bases and J by 3 bases, with 9 bases left in between. The CDR3 is 14 residues long. Germline-derived CDR1 and CDR2 are LGHNA and YSLEER. The CDR3 region is CASSPRTYTGELFF. The CDR3 region has the DNA TGCGCCAGCAGCCCCCGAACATACACCGGGGAGCTGTTTTTT.